This TCR beta chain was documented in a study of human T cells and chemical hapten exposure. TCRdb used MiXCR to reprocess the RACE reads, holding one entry per CDR3 protein. The table lists 150,000 to 200,000 distinct CDR3 sequences, around 15% of them singletons. Per the germline V gene, CDR1 is SNHLY and CDR2 is FYNNEI. The V end was cut by 5 bases, the J end by 8 bases, with 18 bases between. The CDR3 loop spans 14 amino acids. Time point of the sample: patch test 1, 2 weeks after DPC sensitization. Treatment in this sample: therapeutic diphenylcyclopropenone sensitization with weekly scalp DPC. The specimen was whole blood, collected in connection with sensitization to the hapten diphenylcyclopropenone (DPC). The TCR originated in a woman between 25 and 40 years old with alopecia areata. Some clones in this sample may be carry-over from other donors' samples. The rearrangement joins TRBV2 to TRBJ1-1; the D is unclear. The CDR3, as DNA: TGTGCCAGCAGTACAAAAGCTTGGCTGCAGGAAGCTTTCTTT. This translates into CASSTKAWLQEAFF.